This T cell receptor beta chain comes out of a study of T-cell memory formation after mild COVID-19. Study overall: Largely, the TCR clusters proved donor specific.

The germline V gene encodes CDR1 KGHSH and CDR2 LQKENI. Trimming took 4 bases from V and 8 from J, leaving 12 bases between them. CDR3 length: 13 amino acids. A few counts support this clonotype. Its antigen remains unknown. TCR alpha and TCR beta cDNA libraries with sample barcodes and UMIs came from 5'RACE using constant-segment primers. MiXCR, run by TCRdb on the 5' RACE reads, gives a single entry per CDR3 protein. There are about 260,000 distinct CDR3 sequences in the sample; 8.2% occur only once, and 22% lies in the top ten. The study's findings and limits: The study detected some responding clones in pre-infection memory, suggesting cross-reactive memory joined. SARS-CoV-2 specificity of second-wave clones peaking day 37 was unconfirmed.

The sequenced sample was PBMCs or a T cell subset sorted from them (not recorded which). This receptor was identified in a man between 18 and 29 years old who had mild COVID-19 (a few samples of this study predate the infection). Cell type and time point are not known. This chain links TRBV18 with TRBJ2-1, with D uncertain. In nucleotides, the CDR3 is TGTGCCAGCTCACAGGCCCGTTCCGATGAGCAGTTCTTC. It encodes CASSQARSDEQFF. The full variable domain, with the rest looked up from reference TRBV18 and TRBJ2-1, is NAGVMQNPRHLVRRRGQEARLRCSPMKGHSHVYWYRQLPEEGLKFMVYLQKENIIDESGMPKERFSAEFPKEGPSILRIQQVVRGDSAAYFCASSQARSDEQFFGPGTRLTVL.